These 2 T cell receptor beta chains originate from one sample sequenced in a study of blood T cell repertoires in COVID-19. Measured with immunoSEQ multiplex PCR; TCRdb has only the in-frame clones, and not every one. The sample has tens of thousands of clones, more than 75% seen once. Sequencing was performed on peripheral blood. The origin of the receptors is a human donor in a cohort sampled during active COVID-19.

For the CDR3, the DNA is TGTGCCAGCAGCCCTTCTGGAGGACAGGTCAGCTCTGGAAACACCATATATTTT. Its protein is CASSPSGGQVSSGNTIYF. The J gene is TRBJ1-3, the V gene TRBV7-2; 7 nucleotides line up with TRBD1. From germline, CDR1 is SGHTA and CDR2 FQGNSA. The CDR3 has 18 residues. V gave up 5 bases and J gave up 0 bases; unmatched junction bases: 13.

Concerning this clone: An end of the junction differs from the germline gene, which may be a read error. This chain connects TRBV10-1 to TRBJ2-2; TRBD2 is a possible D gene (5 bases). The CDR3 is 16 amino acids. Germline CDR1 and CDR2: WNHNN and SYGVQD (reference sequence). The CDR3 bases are TGCGCCAAACCCCAAAAGTACAGTATTGAACACCGGGGAGCTGTTTTT. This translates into CAKPQKYSIEHRGAVF.